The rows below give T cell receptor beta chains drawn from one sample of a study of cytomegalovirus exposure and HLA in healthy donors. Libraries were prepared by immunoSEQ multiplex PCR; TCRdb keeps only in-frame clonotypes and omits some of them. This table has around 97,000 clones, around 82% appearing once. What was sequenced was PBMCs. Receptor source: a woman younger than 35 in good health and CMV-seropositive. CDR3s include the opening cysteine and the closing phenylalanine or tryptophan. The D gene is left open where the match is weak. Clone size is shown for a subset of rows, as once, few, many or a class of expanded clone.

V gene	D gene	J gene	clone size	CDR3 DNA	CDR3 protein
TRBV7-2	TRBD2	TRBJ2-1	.	TGTGCCAGCAGCTCAACGCCCCTTAACGGACTAGCGGGAGGAAATGAGCAGTTCTTC	CASSSTPLNGLAGGNEQFF
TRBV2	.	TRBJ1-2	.	TGTGCCCAGGGTTCATCTAACTATGGCTACACCTTC	CAQGSSNYGYTF
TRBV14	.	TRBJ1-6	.	TGTGCCAGCAGCTTACTTGCGGGGAATAATTCACCCCTCCACTTT	CASSLLAGNNSPLHF
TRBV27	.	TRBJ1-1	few	TGTGCCAGCAGTTTCGCAGGGGAGAACACTGAAGCTTTCTTT	CASSFAGENTEAFF
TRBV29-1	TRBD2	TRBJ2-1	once	TGCAGCGTTGAAGACAAGCTAAGGGCTAGCGGATACAATGAGCAGTTCTTC	CSVEDKLRASGYNEQFF
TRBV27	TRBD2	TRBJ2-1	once	TGTGCCAGCAGTTTATTATTCGGGAGGGCCGATGATGAGCAGTTCTTC	CASSLLFGRADDEQFF
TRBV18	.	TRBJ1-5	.	TGTGCCAGCTCACCAGGGGGCGGTCAGCCCCAGCATTTT	CASSPGGGQPQHF
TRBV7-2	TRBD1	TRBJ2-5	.	TGTGCCAGCAGCTTTTCCAGGGGGACAGAGACCCAGTACTTC	CASSFSRGTETQYF
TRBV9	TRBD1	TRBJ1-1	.	TGTGCCAGCAGCTTAGGCCCCGAGGGGGCTATAGGCCCCACTGAAGCTTTCTTT	CASSLGPEGAIGPTEAFF
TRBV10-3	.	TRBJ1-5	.	TGTGCCTCGGGAGGCACTAGCAATCAGCCCCAGCATTTT	CASGGTSNQPQHF
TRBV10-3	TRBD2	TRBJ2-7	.	TGTGCCATCAGTCCGACTAGCGGTTTCTACGAGCAGTACTTC	CAISPTSGFYEQYF
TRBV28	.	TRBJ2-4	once	TGTGCCAGCAGGCCCGGCGGGGTGGCCAAAAACATTCAGTACTTC	CASRPGGVAKNIQYF
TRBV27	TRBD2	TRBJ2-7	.	TGTGCCAGCAGTTTAGAGCCTAGCGGGACCTACGAGCAGTACTTC	CASSLEPSGTYEQYF
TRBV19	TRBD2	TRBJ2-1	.	TGTGCCAGTAGTATCTTGCGGGGGAGCTCCTACAATGAGCAGTTCTTC	CASSILRGSSYNEQFF